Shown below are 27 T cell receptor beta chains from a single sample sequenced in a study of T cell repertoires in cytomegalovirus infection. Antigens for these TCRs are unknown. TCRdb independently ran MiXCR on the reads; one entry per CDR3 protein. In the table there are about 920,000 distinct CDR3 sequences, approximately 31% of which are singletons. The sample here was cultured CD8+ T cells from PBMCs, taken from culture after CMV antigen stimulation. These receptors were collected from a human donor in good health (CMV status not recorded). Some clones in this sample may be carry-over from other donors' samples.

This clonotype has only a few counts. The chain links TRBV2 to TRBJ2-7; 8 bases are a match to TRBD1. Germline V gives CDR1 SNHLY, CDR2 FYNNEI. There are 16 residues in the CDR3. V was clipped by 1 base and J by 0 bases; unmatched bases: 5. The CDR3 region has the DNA TGTGCCAGCAGTGAAGTTCTGGACAGGGTCTCCTACGAGCAGTACTTC. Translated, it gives CASSEVLDRVSYEQYF.

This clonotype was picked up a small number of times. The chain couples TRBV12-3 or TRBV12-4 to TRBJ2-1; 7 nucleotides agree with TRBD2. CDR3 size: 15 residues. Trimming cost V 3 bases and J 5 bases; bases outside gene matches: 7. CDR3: CASSFWAGEDNEQFF. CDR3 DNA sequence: TGTGCCAGCAGTTTTTGGGCGGGGGAGGACAATGAGCAGTTCTTC.

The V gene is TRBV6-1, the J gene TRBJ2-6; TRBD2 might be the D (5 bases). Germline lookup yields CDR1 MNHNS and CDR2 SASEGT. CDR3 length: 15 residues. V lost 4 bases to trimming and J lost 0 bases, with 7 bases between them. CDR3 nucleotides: TGTGCCAGCAGTGCGGGAAACTCTGGGGCCAACGTCCTGACTTTC. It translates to CASSAGNSGANVLTF.

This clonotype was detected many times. CDR3 in amino acids: CASSSPRAVRGQTEAFF. In DNA, the CDR3 is TGTGCCAGCAGCTCCCCCCGTGCGGTTAGGGGTCAGACTGAAGCTTTCTTT. The chain joins TRBV7-6 to TRBJ1-1; possibly TRBD1 for D (5 bases). V was shortened by 4 bases and J by 5 bases, with 23 bases between the two germline ends. The germline V gene encodes CDR1 SGHVS and CDR2 FNYEAQ. The CDR3 covers 17 residues.

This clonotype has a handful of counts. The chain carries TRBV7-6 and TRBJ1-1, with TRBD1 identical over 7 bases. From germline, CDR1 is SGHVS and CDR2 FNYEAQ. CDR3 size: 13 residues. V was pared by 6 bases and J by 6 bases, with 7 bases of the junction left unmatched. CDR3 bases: TGTGCCAGCAGGCATCCGGACAGGTCTGAAGCTTTCTTT. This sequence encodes CASRHPDRSEAFF.

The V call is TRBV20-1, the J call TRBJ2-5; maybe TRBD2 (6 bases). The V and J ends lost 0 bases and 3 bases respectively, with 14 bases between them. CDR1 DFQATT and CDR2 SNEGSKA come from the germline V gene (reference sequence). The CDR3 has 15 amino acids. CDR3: CSARDARAGKETQYF. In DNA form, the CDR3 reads TGCAGTGCTAGAGATGCGAGGGCGGGGAAAGAGACCCAGTACTTC.

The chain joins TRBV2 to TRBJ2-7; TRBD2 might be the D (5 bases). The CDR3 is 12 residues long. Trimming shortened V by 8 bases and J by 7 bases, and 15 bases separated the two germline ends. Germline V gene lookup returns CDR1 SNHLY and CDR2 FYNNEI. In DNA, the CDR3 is TGTGCCAGCGTCTCTTCGGGGAGAGAGCAGTACTTC. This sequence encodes CASVSSGREQYF.

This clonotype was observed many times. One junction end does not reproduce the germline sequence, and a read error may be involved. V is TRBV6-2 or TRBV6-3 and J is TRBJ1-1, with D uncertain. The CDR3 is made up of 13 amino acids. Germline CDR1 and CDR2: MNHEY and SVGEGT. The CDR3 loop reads CASSYSSNTEAFF. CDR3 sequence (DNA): TGTGCCAGCAGCTACTCTTCGAACACTGAAGCTTTCTTT.

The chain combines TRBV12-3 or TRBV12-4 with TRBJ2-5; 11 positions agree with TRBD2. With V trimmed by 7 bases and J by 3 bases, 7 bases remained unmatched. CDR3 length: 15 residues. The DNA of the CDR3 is TGTGCCAGCACACCATTACTAGCGGGGGAAGAGACCCAGTACTTC. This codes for CASTPLLAGEETQYF.

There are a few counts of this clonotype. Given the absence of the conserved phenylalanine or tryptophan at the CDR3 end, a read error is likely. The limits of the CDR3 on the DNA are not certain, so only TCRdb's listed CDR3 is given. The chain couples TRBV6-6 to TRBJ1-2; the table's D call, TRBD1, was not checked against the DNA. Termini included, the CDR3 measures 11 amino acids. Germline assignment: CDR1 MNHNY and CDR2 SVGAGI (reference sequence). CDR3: CASRSMDREFI.

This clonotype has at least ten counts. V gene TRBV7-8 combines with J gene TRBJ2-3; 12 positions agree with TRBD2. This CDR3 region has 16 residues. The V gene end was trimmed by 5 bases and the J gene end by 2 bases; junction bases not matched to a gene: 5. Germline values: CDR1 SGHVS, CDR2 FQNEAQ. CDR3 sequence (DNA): TGTGCCAGCAGCCCGGGACTAGCGGGCGCCACAGATACGCAGTATTTT. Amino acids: CASSPGLAGATDTQYF.

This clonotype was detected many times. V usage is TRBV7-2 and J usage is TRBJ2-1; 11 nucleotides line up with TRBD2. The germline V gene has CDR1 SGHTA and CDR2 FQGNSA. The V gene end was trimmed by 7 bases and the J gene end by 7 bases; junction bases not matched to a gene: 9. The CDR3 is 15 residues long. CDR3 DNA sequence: TGTGCCAGCAACATAGCGGGGGGGCCTGGGAATGAGCAGTTCTTC. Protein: CASNIAGGPGNEQFF.

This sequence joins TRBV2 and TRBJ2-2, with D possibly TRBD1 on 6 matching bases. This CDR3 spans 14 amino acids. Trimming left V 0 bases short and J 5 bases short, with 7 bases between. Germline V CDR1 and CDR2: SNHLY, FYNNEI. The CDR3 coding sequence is TGTGCCAGCAGTGAAGCGGGGGCAACCGGGGAGCTGTTTTTT. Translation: CASSEAGATGELFF.

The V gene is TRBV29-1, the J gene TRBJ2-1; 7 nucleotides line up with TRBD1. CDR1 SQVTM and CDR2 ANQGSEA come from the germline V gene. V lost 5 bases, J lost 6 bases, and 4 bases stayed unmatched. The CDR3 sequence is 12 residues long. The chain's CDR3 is CSVLRDSNEQFF. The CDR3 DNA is TGCAGCGTTCTTCGGGACAGCAATGAGCAGTTCTTC.

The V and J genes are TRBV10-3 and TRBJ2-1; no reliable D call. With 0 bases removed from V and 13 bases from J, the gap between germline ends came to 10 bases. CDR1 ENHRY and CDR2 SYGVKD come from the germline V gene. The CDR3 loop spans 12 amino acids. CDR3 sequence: CAISESRPKQFF. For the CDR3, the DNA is TGTGCCATCAGTGAGTCGAGGCCCAAACAGTTCTTC.

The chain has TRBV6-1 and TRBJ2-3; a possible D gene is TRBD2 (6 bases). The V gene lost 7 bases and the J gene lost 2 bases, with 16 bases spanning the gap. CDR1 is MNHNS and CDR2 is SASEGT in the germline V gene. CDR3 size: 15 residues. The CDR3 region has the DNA TGTGCCAGCAACTCCCCCGGCGGGGTCACAGATACGCAGTATTTT. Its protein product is CASNSPGGVTDTQYF.

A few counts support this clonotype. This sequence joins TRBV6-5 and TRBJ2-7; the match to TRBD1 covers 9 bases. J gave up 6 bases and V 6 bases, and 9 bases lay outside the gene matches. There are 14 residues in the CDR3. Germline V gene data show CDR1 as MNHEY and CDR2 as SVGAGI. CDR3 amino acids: CASSPGTGFFEQYF. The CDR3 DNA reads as TGTGCCAGCAGCCCGGGGACAGGGTTTTTCGAGCAGTACTTC.

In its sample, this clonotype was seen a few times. CDR3 in amino acids: CASSFLGGTDNSPLHF. In nucleotides, the CDR3 is TGTGCCAGCAGTTTCCTGGGCGGGACAGACAATTCACCCCTCCACTTT. The chain combines TRBV27 with TRBJ1-6; 7 positions agree with TRBD1. V was pared by 3 bases and J by 7 bases, with 9 bases of the junction left unmatched. From germline, CDR1 is MNHEY and CDR2 SMNVEV (reference sequence). The CDR3 has 16 amino acids.

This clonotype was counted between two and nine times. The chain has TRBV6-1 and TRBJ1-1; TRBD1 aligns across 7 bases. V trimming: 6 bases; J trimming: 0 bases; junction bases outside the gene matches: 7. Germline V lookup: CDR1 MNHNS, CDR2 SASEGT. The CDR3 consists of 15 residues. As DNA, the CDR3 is TGTGCCAGCAGCCCAATCGACAGGGTGAACACTGAAGCTTTCTTT. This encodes CASSPIDRVNTEAFF.

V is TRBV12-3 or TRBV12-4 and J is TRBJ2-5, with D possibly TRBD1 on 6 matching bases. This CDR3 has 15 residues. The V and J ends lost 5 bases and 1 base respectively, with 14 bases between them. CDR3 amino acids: CASSPQGLGQETQYF. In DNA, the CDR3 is TGTGCCAGCAGTCCACAGGGTCTGGGCCAAGAGACCCAGTACTTC.

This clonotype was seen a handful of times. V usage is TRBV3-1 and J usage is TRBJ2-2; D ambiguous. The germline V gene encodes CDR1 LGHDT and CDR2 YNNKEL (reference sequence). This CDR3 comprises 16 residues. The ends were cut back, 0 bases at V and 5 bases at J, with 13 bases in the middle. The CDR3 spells CASSQDQLGWTGELFF. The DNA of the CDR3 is TGTGCCAGCAGCCAAGATCAACTGGGATGGACCGGGGAGCTGTTTTTT.

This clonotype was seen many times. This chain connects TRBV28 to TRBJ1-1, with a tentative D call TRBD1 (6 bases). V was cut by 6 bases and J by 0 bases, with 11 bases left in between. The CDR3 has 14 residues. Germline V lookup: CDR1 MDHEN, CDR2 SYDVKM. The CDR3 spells CASRGDIMNTEAFF. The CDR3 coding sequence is TGTGCCAGCAGGGGGGACATCATGAACACTGAAGCTTTCTTT. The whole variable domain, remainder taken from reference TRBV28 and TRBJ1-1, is DVKVTQSSRYLVKRTGEKVFLECVQDMDHENMFWYRQDPGLGLRLIYFSYDVKMKEKGDIPEGYSVSREKKERFSLILESASTNQTSMYLCASRGDIMNTEAFFGQGTRLTVV.

The CDR3 sequence: CASSSIDRPTGELFF. The DNA of the CDR3 is TGTGCCAGCAGCTCCATTGACAGGCCAACCGGGGAGCTGTTTTTT. The chain employs TRBV7-9 and TRBJ2-2, with TRBD1 as a possible D gene (6 bases). The CDR3 is 15 residues long. Looked up from germline, CDR1 is SEHNR and CDR2 is FQNEAQ (reference sequence). Trimming removed 4 bases at V and 5 bases at J, with 14 bases between. Drawing the rest from reference TRBV7-9 and TRBJ2-2, the complete variable domain is DTGVSQNPRHKITKRGQNVTFRCDPISEHNRLYWYRQTLGQGPEFLTYFQNEAQLEKSRLLSDRFSAERPKGSFSTLEIQRTEQGDSAMYLCASSSIDRPTGELFFGEGSRLTVL.

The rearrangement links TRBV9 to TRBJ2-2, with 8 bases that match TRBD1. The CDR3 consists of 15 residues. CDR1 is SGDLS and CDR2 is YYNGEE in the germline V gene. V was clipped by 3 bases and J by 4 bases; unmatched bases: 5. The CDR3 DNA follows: TGTGCCAGCAGCGCCCGGACAGGGAGCACCGGGGAGCTGTTTTTT. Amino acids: CASSARTGSTGELFF. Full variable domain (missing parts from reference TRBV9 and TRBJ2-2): DSGVTQTPKHLITATGQRVTLRCSPRSGDLSVYWYQQSLDQGLQFLIQYYNGEERAKGNILERFSAQQFPDLHSELNLSSLELGDSALYFCASSARTGSTGELFFGEGSRLTVL.

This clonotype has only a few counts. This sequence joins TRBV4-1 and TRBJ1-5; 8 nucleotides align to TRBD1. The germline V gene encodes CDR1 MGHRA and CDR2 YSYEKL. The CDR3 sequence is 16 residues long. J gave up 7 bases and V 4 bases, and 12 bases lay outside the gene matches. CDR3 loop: CASSLGQGMEGQPQHF. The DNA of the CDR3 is TGCGCCAGCAGCCTCGGACAGGGCATGGAAGGGCAGCCCCAGCATTTT.

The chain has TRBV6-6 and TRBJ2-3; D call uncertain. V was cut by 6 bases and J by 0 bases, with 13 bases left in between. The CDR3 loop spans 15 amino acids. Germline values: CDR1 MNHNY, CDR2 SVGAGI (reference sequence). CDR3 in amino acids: CASRSPISSTDTQYF. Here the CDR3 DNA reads TGTGCCAGCAGGTCCCCAATCTCTAGCACAGATACGCAGTATTTT.

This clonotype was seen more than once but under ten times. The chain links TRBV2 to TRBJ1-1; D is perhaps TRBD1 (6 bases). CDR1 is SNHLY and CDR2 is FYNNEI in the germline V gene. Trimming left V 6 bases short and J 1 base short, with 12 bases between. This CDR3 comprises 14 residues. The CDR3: CASSDRLSNTEAFF. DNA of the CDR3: TGTGCCAGCAGCGACAGGTTATCGAACACTGAAGCTTTCTTT.